These T cell receptor beta chains were read from a single sample in a study of CD8+ T cells in alopecia areata. Assay used: immunoSEQ multiplex PCR; TCRdb lists only in-frame clones, some missing. Of a few hundred thousand clones detected, approximately 60% appear once; the ten largest clones hold approximately 4.9%. Material for sequencing was CD8+ T cells sorted from blood. Receptor source: a human donor in good health. CDR3s include the opening cysteine and the closing phenylalanine or tryptophan. D genes are given only for firm matches. Part of the rows lack a size; the others show once, few, many or a class for expanded clones.

-	once	TRBV29-1	TRBJ2-1	CSVEERDNEQFF	TGCAGCGTTGAAGAAAGGGACAATGAGCAGTTCTTC
-	-	TRBV13	TRBJ1-1	CASSLAKGGNTEAFF	TGTGCCAGCAGCTTAGCAAAGGGGGGGAACACTGAAGCTTTCTTT
TRBD2	-	TRBV15	TRBJ2-3	CATSRDLGGVTDTQYF	TGTGCCACCAGCAGAGATCTGGGGGGGGTCACAGATACGCAGTATTTT
TRBD2	-	TRBV7-9	TRBJ2-1	CASSFGLAGKNEQFF	TGTGCCAGCAGCTTCGGACTAGCGGGGAAAAATGAGCAGTTCTTC
-	few	TRBV5-6	TRBJ2-5	CASSVPSRGGKTQYF	TGTGCCAGCAGCGTCCCTTCTAGGGGCGGCAAGACCCAGTACTTC
TRBD1	-	TRBV5-6	TRBJ2-7	CASSSDRRYEQYF	TGTGCCAGCAGCTCGGACAGGCGATACGAGCAGTACTTC
-	-	TRBV29-1	TRBJ2-7	CSVEAGGSYEQYF	TGCAGCGTTGAAGCGGGTGGGTCCTACGAGCAGTACTTC
-	-	TRBV29-1	TRBJ1-4	CSVDSGNEKLFF	TGCAGCGTTGACAGTGGAAATGAAAAACTGTTTTTT
TRBD1	few	TRBV29-1	TRBJ1-2	CSVEGQGHGYTF	TGCAGCGTTGAGGGACAGGGCCATGGCTACACCTTC
-	-	TRBV27	TRBJ1-1	CASSPRTVPNTEAFF	TGTGCCAGCAGTCCCCGGACCGTCCCCAACACTGAAGCTTTCTTT
-	-	TRBV29-1	TRBJ2-2	CSVVGSTGELFF	TGCAGCGTTGTCGGATCCACCGGGGAGCTGTTTTTT
TRBD1	-	TRBV9	TRBJ2-4	CASSALTGGENIQYF	TGTGCCAGCAGCGCCCTGACAGGGGGCGAGAACATTCAGTACTTC
-	few	TRBV5-5	TRBJ2-2	CASRTGNTGELFF	TGTGCCAGCAGGACAGGGAACACCGGGGAGCTGTTTTTT
-	few	TRBV7-9	TRBJ2-7	CASSLGGGPYEQYF	TGTGCCAGCAGCTTAGGAGGGGGACCCTACGAGCAGTACTTC
-	few	TRBV15	TRBJ2-5	CATSRDEETQYF	TGTGCCACCAGCAGAGATGAAGAGACCCAGTACTTC
-	-	TRBV7-9	TRBJ1-1	CASSFEAEAFF	TGTGCCAGCAGCTTCGAAGCCGAAGCTTTCTTT
TRBD1	few	TRBV7-9	TRBJ2-6	CASSLKGQERPGANVLTF	TGTGCCAGCAGCTTGAAGGGACAGGAGCGACCTGGGGCCAACGTCCTGACTTTC
-	many	TRBV19	TRBJ1-1	CASRANMNTEAFF	TGTGCCAGTAGAGCCAACATGAACACTGAAGCTTTCTTT
TRBD1	-	TRBV4-1	TRBJ2-7	CASSQDGQGTSYEQYF	TGCGCCAGCAGCCAAGATGGACAGGGGACCTCCTACGAGCAGTACTTC
-	few	TRBV6-5	TRBJ2-3	CASSLDINTDTQYF	TGTGCCAGCAGTCTAGACATTAACACAGATACGCAGTATTTT
TRBD1	few	TRBV11-2	TRBJ1-1	CASSSPAGGADTEAFF	TGTGCCAGCAGCTCCCCGGCAGGGGGAGCGGACACTGAAGCTTTCTTT
-	few	TRBV10-2	TRBJ2-1	CASSGSNAPRGNEQFF	TGCGCCAGCAGTGGCTCTAATGCCCCGAGAGGCAATGAGCAGTTCTTC